This T cell receptor (beta chain) was recorded in a study of post-analysis software for immune sequencing data. Unique molecular identifiers were present in the TCR beta cDNA libraries. Using its own MiXCR run on the PCR reads, TCRdb lists one record per CDR3 protein. There are 450,000 to 700,000 distinct CDR3 sequences in the sample; 44% occur only once, and roughly 1.8% lies in the top ten. Trimming took 5 bases from V and 5 from J; bases not matched to a gene: 4. The CDR3 is made up of 15 amino acids. CDR1 and CDR2 (germline): MDHEN, SYDVKM. On this clonotype itself: Antigen: not known.

Broader study findings: In patients, TRBV5-6, TRBV5-1 and TRBV20-1 belonged to five or six TRBV segments found more frequently than in controls.

Sequences were obtained from blood. The receptor was isolated from a girl between 10 and 17 years old with multiple sclerosis. The chain carries TRBV28 and TRBJ2-5; 14 bases line up with TRBD2. In DNA, the CDR3 is TGTGCCAGCAGTGGGACTAGCGGGAGACGCGAGACCCAGTACTTC. As protein: CASSGTSGRRETQYF.